This T cell receptor beta chain was recorded in a study of blood T cell repertoires in COVID-19. In the study overall: COVID-19 samples, acute and convalescent, were from the United States, Italy and Spain. In each case, the material was cDNA or gDNA derived from T cells, B-cell-depleted T cells, or PBMCs.

The germline V gene has CDR1 SGHTA and CDR2 FQGTGA. The CDR3 runs 14 residues. V was trimmed by 5 bases and J by 4 bases, leaving 14 bases between them. Clones were read by immunoSEQ multiplex PCR, and TCRdb kept only the in-frame ones, dropping some. The sample contains 100,000 or so clones, 85% to 95% of which appear only once. The clonotype comes from a human donor with active COVID-19. The donor label of this sample is uncertain. The V call is TRBV7-3, the J call TRBJ1-1; weak D call: TRBD1 (6 bases). The sample consisted of peripheral blood. CDR3: CASSIPGHFTEAFF. The CDR3, as DNA: TGTGCCAGCAGCATTCCGGGACATTTCACTGAAGCTTTCTTT.